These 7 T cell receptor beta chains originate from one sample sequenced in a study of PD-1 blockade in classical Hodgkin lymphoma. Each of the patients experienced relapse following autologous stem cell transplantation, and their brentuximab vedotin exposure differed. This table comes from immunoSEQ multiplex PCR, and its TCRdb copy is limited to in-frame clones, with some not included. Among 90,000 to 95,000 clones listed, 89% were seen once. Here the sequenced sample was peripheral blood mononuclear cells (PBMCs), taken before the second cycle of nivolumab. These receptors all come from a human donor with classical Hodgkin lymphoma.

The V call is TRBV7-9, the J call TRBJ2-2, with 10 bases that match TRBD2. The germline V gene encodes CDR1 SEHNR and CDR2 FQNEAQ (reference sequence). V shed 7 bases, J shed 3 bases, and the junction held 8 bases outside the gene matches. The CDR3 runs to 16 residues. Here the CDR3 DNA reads TGTGCCAGCAACCGACGGACTAGCGGATACACCGGGGAGCTGTTTTTT. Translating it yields CASNRRTSGYTGELFF.

The CDR3: CASSLVPPGVAGTDTQYF. DNA for the CDR3: TGTGCCAGCAGCTTAGTTCCCCCCGGGGTGGCTGGCACAGATACGCAGTATTTT. This chain uses TRBV11-3 with TRBJ2-3, with a possible D match to TRBD2 (5 bases). CDR3 size: 18 residues. Germline loops: CDR1 SGHNT, CDR2 YENEEA. Trimming shortened V by 1 base and J by 1 base, and 18 bases separated the two germline ends. The whole variable domain, filled in from reference TRBV11-3 and TRBJ2-3, reads EAGVVQSPRYKIIEKKQPVAFWCNPISGHNTLYWYLQNLGQGPELLIRYENEEAVDDSQLPKDRFSAERLKGVDSTLKIQPAELGDSAVYLCASSLVPPGVAGTDTQYFGPGTRLTVL.

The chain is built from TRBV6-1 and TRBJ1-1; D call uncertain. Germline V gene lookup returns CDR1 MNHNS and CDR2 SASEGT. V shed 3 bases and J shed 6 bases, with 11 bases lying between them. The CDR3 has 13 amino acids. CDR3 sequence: CASSEQITAEAFF. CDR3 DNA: TGTGCCAGCAGTGAGCAGATTACCGCTGAAGCTTTCTTT.

The CDR3 region has the DNA TGTGCCAGCAGCCAAGAGGGCGGGGGAGGAAAGAGCACAGATACGCAGTATTTT. Protein sequence: CASSQEGGGGKSTDTQYF. The chain uses TRBV4-2 and TRBJ2-3; 7 positions agree with TRBD2. This CDR3 has 18 residues. V shed 0 bases, J shed 0 bases, and the junction held 9 bases outside the gene matches. The germline V gene encodes CDR1 LGHNA and CDR2 YNFKEQ.

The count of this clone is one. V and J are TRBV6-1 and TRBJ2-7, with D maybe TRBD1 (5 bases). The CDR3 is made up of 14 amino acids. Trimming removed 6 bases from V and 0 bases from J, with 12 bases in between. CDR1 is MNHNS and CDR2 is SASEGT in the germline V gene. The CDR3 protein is CASRVTGNSYEQYF. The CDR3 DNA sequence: TGTGCCAGCAGGGTAACAGGAAACTCCTACGAGCAGTACTTC.

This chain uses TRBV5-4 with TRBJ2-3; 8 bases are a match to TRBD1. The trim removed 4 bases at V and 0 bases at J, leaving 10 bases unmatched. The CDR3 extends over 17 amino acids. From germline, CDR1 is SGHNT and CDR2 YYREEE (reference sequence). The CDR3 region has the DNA TGTGCCAGCAGCACGGACAGGGCGTACGGTAGCACAGATACGCAGTATTTT. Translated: CASSTDRAYGSTDTQYF.

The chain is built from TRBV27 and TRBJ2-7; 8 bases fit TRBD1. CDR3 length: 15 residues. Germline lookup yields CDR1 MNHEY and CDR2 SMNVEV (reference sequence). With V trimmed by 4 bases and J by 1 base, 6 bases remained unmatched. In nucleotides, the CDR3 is TGTGCCAGCAGTTGGATTCAGGGGGCTTCCTACGAGCAGTACTTC. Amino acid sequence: CASSWIQGASYEQYF.